The sequence of this T cell receptor beta chain was determined in a study of blood T cell repertoires in COVID-19. Looking at the study overall: Collection of acute and convalescent COVID-19 samples took place in the United States, Italy and Spain. PBMCs, B-cell-depleted T cells, or T cells provided the cDNA or gDNA that made up the material.

Germline CDR1 reads SGHNT; CDR2 reads YENEEA. The CDR3 sequence is 15 residues long. V was cut by 5 bases and J by 3 bases, with 15 bases left in between. Original methodology: Estimation of nucleated cell counts relied on the amplification of reference gene primers. The method was immunoSEQ multiplex PCR; TCRdb's version includes in-frame clones alone and lacks a portion of them. V, J and clone size reflect that table, while D and trimming were determined from the DNA. The table has about 83,000 clones, more than 75% seen once. The sequenced sample was peripheral blood. This TCR derives from an elderly man with active or convalescent COVID-19. This rearrangement joins TRBV11-3 to TRBJ2-3; a weak D match, TRBD1 (6 bases). The CDR3 region is CASSPQGIGTDTQYF. For the CDR3, the DNA is TGTGCCAGCAGCCCCCAGGGGATCGGTACAGATACGCAGTATTTT.